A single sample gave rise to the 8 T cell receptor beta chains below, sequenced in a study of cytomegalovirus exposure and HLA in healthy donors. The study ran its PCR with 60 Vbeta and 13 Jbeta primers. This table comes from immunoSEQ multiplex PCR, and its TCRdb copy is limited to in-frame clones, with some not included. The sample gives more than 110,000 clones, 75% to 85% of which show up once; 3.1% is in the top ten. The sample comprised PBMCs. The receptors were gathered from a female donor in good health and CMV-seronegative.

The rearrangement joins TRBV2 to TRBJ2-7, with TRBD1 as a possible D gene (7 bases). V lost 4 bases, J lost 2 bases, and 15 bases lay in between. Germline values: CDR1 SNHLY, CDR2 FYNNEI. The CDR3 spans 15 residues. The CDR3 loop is CASSVGRGATYEQYF. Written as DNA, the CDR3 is TGTGCCAGCAGTGTGGGCAGGGGGGCCACCTACGAGCAGTACTTC.

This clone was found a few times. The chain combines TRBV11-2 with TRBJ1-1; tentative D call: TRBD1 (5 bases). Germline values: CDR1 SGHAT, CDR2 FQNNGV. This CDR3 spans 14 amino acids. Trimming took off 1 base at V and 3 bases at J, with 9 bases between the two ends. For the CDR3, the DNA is TGTGCCAGCAGCTTAGTTGGGGGGTACACTGAAGCTTTCTTT. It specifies CASSLVGGYTEAFF.

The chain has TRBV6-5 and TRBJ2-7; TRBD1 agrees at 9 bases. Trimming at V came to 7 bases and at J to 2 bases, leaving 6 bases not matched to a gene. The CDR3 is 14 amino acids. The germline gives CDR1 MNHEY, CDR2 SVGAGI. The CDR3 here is CASTDRDRAYEQYF. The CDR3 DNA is TGTGCCAGCACCGACCGGGACAGGGCCTACGAGCAGTACTTC.

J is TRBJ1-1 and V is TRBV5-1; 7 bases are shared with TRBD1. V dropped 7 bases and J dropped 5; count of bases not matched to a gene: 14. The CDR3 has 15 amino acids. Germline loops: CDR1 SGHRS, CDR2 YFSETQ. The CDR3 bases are TGCGCCAGCCATGAGGAGGGGGCTCGAGGGACTGAAGCTTTCTTT. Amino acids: CASHEEGARGTEAFF. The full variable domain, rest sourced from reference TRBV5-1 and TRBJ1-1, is KAGVTQTPRYLIKTRGQQVTLSCSPISGHRSVSWYQQTPGQGLQFLFEYFSETQRNKGNFPGRFSGRQFSNSRSEMNVSTLELGDSALYLCASHEEGARGTEAFFGQGTRLTVV.

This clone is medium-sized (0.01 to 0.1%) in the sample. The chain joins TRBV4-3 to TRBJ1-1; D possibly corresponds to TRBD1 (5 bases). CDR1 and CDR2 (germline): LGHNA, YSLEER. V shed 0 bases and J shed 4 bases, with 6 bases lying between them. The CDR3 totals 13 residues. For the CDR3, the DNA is TGCGCCAGCAGCCAAGATCAGGGCACTGAAGCTTTCTTT. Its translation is CASSQDQGTEAFF.

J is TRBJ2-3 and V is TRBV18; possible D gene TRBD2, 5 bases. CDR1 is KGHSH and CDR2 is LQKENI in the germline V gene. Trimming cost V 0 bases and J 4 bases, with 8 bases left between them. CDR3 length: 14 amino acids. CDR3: CASSPPTTPDTQYF. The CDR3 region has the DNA TGTGCCAGCTCACCACCGACTACCCCAGATACGCAGTATTTT.

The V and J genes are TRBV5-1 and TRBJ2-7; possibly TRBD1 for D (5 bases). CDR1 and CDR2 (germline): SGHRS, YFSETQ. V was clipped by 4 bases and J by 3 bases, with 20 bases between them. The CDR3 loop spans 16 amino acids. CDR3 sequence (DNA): TGCGCCAGCAGCCCCGGAAGGGCAGGGCAGGACTACGAGCAGTACTTC. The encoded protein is CASSPGRAGQDYEQYF. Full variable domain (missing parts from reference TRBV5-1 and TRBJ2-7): KAGVTQTPRYLIKTRGQQVTLSCSPISGHRSVSWYQQTPGQGLQFLFEYFSETQRNKGNFPGRFSGRQFSNSRSEMNVSTLELGDSALYLCASSPGRAGQDYEQYFGPGTRLTVT.

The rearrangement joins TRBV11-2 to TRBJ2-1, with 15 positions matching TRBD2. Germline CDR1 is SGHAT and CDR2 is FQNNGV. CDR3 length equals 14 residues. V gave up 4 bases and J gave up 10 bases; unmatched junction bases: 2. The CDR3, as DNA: TGTGCCAGCAGCTGGACTAGCGGGAGGGAAGAGCAGTTCTTC. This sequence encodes CASSWTSGREEQFF.